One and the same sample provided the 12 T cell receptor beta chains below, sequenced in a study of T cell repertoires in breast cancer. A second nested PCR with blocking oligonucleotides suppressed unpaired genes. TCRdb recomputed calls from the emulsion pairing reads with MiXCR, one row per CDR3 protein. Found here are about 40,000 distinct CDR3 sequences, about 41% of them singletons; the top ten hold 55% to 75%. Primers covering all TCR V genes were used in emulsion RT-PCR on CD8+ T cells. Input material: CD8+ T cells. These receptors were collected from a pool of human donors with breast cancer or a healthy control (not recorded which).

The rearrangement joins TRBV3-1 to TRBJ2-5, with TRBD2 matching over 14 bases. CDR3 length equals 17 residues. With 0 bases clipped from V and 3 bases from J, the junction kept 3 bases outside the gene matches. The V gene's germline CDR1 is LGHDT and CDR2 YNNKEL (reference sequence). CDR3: CASSQELTSGGEETQYF. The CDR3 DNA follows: TGTGCCAGCAGCCAAGAATTGACTAGCGGGGGGGAAGAGACCCAGTACTTC.

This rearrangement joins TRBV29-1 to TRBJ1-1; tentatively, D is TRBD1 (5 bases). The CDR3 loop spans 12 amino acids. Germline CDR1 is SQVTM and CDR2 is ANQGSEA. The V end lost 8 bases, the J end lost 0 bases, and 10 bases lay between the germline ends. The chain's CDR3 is CSSSGLNTEAFF. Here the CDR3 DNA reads TGCAGCTCATCAGGGTTGAACACTGAAGCTTTCTTT. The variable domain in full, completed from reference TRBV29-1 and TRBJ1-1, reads SAVISQKPSRDICQRGTSLTIQCQVDSQVTMMFWYRQQPGQSLTLIATANQGSEATYESGFVIDKFPISRPNLTFSTLTVSNMSPEDSSIYLCSSSGLNTEAFFGQGTRLTVV.

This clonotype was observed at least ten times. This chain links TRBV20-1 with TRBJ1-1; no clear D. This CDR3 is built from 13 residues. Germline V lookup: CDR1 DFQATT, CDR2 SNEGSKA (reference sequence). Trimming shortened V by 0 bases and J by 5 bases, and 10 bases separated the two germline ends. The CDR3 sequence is CSARDYAETEAFF. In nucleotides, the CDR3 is TGCAGTGCTAGAGATTACGCAGAGACTGAAGCTTTCTTT.

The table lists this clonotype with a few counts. CDR3 loop: CSASRQSEAFF. The CDR3 DNA is TGCAGTGCTAGCCGGCAGAGTGAAGCTTTCTTT. This sequence joins TRBV20-1 and TRBJ1-1, with D unclear. The CDR3 contains 11 residues. Germline V gives CDR1 DFQATT, CDR2 SNEGSKA (reference sequence). The V end lost 3 bases, the J end lost 7 bases, and 9 bases lay between the germline ends.

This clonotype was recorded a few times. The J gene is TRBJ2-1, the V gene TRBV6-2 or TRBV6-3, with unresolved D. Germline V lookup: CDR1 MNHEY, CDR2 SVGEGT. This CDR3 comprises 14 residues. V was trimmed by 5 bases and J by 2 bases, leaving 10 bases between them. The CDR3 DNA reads TGTGCCAGCAGTGCCGCGTTAGCCTACAATGAGCAGTTCTTC. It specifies CASSAALAYNEQFF.

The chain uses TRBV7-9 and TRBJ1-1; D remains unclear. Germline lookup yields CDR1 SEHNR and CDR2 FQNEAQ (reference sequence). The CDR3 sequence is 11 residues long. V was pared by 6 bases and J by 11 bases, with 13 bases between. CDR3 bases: TGTGCCAGCAGGTCCGGAGGCCAGGCTTTCTTT. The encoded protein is CASRSGGQAFF.

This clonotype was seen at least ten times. CDR3: CSAVLAGFYNEQFF. CDR3 nucleotide sequence: TGCAGTGCTGTACTAGCGGGGTTCTACAATGAGCAGTTCTTC. The chain recombines TRBV20-1 with TRBJ2-1, with 10 bases fitting TRBD2. Germline V gene data show CDR1 as DFQATT and CDR2 as SNEGSKA (reference sequence). CDR3 size: 14 residues. Losses at the gene ends were 5 bases for V and 3 bases for J; bases not matched to a gene: 4.

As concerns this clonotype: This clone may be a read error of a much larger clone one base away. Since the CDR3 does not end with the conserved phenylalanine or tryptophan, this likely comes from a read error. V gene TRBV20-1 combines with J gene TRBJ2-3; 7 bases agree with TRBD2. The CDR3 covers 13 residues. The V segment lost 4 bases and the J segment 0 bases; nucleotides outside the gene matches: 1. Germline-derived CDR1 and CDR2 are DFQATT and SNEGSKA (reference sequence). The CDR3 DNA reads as TGCAGTGCTATGGGGGGGAGCACAGATACGCAGTATATT. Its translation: CSAMGGSTDTQYI.

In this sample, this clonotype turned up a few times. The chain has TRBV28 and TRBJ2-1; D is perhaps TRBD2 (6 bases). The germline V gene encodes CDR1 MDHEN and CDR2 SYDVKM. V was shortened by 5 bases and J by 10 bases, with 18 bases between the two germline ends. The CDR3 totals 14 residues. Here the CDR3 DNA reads TGTGCCAGCAGTCCGGGCGGGAATCGGGGCGAGCAGTTCTTC. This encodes CASSPGGNRGEQFF.

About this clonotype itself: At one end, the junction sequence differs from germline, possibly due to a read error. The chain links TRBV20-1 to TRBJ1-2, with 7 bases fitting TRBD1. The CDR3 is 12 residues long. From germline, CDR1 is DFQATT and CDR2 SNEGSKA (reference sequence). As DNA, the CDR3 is TGCAGTGCGACAGGGACTAACTATGGCTACATCTTC. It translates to CSATGTNYGYIF.

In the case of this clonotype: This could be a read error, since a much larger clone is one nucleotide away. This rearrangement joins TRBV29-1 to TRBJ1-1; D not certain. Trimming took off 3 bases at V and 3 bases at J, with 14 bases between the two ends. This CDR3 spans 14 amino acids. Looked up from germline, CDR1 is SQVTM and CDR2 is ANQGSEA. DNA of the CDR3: TGCAGCGTTGAGGGTTCGGCTAGGGACACTGAAGCTTTCTTT. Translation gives CSVEGSARDTEAFF. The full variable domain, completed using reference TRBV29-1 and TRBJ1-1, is SAVISQKPSRDICQRGTSLTIQCQVDSQVTMMFWYRQQPGQSLTLIATANQGSEATYESGFVIDKFPISRPNLTFSTLTVSNMSPEDSSIYLCSVEGSARDTEAFFGQGTRLTVV.

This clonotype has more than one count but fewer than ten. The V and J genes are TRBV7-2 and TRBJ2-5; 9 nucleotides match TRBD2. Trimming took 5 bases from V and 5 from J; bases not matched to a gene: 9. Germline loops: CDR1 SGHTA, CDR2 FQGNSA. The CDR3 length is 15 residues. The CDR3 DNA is TGTGCCAGCAGCCGACGTAGCGGGGGATCGGAGACCCAGTACTTC. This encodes CASSRRSGGSETQYF.